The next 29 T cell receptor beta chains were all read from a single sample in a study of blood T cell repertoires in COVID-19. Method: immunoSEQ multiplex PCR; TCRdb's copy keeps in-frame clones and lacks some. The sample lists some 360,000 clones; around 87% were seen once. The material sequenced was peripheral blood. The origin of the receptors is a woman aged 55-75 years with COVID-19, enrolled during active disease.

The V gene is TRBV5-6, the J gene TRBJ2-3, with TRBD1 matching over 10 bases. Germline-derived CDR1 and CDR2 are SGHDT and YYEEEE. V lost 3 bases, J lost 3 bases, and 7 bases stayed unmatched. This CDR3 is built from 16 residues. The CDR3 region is CASSWGDRGRTDTQYF. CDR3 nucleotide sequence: TGTGCCAGCAGCTGGGGGGACAGGGGCCGAACAGATACGCAGTATTTT.

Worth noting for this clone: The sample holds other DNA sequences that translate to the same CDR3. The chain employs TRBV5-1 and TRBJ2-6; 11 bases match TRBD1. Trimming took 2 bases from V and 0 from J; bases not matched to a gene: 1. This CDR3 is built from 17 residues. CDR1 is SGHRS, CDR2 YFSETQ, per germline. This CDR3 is CASSFGQGASGANVLTF. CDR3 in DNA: TGCGCCAGCAGCTTTGGACAGGGGGCCTCTGGGGCCAACGTCCTGACTTTC.

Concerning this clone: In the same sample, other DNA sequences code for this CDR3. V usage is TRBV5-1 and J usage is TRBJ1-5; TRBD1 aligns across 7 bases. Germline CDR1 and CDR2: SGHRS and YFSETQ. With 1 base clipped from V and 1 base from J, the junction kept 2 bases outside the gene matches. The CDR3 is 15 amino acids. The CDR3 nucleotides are TGCGCCAGCAGCTTGACAGGGGCGAGCAATCAGCCCCAGCATTTT. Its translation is CASSLTGASNQPQHF.

CDR3 DNA: TGTGCCAGTAGTAACCTAGCGGGGGGCCCCGCAGATACGCAGTATTTT. Its translation: CASSNLAGGPADTQYF. The V call is TRBV19, the J call TRBJ2-3, with 11 nucleotides matching TRBD2. The CDR3 is made up of 16 amino acids. V dropped 4 bases and J dropped 4; count of bases not matched to a gene: 7. The germline V gene encodes CDR1 LNHDA and CDR2 SQIVND (reference sequence).

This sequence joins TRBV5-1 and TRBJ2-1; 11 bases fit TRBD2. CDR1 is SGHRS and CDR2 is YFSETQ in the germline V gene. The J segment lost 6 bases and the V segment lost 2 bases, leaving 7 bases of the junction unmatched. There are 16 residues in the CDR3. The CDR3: CASSFVPGLAANEQFF. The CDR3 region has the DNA TGCGCCAGCAGCTTTGTTCCGGGACTAGCGGCCAATGAGCAGTTCTTC.

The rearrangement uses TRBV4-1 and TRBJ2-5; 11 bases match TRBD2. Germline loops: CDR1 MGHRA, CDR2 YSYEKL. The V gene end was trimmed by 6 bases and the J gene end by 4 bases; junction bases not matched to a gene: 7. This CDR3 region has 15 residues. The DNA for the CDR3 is TGCGCCAGCAGGTTAGCGGGGGGGCCGGCAGAGACCCAGTACTTC. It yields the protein CASRLAGGPAETQYF.

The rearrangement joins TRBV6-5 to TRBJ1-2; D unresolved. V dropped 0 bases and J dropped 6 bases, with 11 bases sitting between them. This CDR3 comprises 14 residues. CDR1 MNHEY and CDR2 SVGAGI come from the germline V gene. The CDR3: CASSYSPGENGYTF. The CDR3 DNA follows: TGTGCCAGCAGTTACTCCCCCGGGGAGAATGGCTACACCTTC.

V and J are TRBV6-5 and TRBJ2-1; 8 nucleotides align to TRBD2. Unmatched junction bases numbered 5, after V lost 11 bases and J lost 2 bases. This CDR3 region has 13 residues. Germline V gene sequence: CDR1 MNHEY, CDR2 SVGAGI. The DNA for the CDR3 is TGTGCCGGCCGGGGGGGACCCTACAATGAGCAGTTCTTC. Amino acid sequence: CAGRGGPYNEQFF.

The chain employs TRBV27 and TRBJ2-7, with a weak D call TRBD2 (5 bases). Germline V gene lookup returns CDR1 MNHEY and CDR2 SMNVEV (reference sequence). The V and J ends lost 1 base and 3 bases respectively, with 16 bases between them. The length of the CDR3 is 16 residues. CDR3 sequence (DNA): TGTGCCAGCAGTTTATGGGGAACTAGTCCGAACTACGAGCAGTACTTC. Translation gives CASSLWGTSPNYEQYF.

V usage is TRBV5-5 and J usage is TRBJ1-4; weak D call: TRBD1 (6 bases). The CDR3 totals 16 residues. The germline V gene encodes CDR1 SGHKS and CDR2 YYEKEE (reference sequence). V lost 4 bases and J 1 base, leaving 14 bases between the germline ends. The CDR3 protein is CASSPHREGTNEKLFF. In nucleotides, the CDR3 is TGTGCCAGCAGCCCCCACAGGGAGGGAACTAATGAAAAACTGTTTTTT.

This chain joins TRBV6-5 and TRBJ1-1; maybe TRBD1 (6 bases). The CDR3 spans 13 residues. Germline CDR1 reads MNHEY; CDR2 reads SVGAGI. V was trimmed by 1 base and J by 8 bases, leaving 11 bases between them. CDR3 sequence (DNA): TGTGCCAGCAGTTACTTATTAACAGGGGAAGCTTTCTTT. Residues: CASSYLLTGEAFF.

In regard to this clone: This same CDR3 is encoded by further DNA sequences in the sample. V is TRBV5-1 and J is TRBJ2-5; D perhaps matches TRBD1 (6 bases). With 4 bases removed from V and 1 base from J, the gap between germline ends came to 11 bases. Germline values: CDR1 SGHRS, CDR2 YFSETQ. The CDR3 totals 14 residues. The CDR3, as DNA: TGCGCCAGCAGCCAAGGGGGTTTCCAAGAGACCCAGTACTTC. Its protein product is CASSQGGFQETQYF.

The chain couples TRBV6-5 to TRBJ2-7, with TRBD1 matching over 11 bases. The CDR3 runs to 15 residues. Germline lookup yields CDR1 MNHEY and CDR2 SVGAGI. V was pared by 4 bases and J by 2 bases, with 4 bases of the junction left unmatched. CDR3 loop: CASSSGGQGAYEQYF. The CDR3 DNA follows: TGTGCCAGCAGTTCGGGGGGACAGGGGGCCTACGAGCAGTACTTC.

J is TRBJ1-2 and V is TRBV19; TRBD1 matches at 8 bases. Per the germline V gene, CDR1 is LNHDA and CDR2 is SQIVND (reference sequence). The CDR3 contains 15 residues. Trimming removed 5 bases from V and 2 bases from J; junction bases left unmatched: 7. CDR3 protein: CASSSMDRANYGYTF. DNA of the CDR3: TGTGCCAGTAGTTCCATGGACAGGGCCAACTATGGCTACACCTTC.

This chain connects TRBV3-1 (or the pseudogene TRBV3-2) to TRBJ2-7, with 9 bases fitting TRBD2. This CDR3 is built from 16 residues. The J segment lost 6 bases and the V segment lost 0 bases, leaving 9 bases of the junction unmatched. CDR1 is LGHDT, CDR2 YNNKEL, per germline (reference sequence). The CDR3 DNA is TGTGCCAGCAGCCAAGATCTGGCGGGGGGGCGCCGCGAGCAGTACTTC. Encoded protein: CASSQDLAGGRREQYF.

The CDR3 DNA reads as TGTGCCAGTAGTACCGACAGGCCTTTAAATGGCTACACCTTC. Amino acid sequence: CASSTDRPLNGYTF. V is TRBV19 and J is TRBJ1-2; tentatively, D is TRBD1 (6 bases). V was shortened by 4 bases and J by 6 bases, with 15 bases between the two germline ends. Germline V gives CDR1 LNHDA, CDR2 SQIVND (reference sequence). There are 14 residues in the CDR3.

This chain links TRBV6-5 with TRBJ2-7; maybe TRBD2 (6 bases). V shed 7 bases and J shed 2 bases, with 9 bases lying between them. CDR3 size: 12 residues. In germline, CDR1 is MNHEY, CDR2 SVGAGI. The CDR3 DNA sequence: TGTGCCAGCAACGGAGGGGCCTACGAGCAGTACTTC. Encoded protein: CASNGGAYEQYF.

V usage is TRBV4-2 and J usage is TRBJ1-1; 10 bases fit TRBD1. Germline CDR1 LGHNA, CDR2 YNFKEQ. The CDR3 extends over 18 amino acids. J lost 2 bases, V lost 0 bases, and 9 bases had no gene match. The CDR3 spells CASSQDTDRGALNTEAFF. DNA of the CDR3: TGTGCCAGCAGCCAAGATACGGACAGGGGGGCCCTCAACACTGAAGCTTTCTTT.

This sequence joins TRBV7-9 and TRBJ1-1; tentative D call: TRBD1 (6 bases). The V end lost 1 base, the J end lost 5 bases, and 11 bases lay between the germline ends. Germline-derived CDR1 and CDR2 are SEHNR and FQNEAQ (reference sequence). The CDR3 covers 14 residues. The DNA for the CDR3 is TGTGCCAGCAGCTTAGAGGGGAGGGGGACTGAAGCTTTCTTT. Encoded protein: CASSLEGRGTEAFF.

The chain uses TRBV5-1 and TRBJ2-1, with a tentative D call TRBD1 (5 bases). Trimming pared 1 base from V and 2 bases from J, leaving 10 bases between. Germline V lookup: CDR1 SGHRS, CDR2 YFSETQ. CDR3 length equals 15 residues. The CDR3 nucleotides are TGCGCCAGCAGCTTGAACGGACAAGCCTACAATGAGCAGTTCTTC. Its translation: CASSLNGQAYNEQFF.

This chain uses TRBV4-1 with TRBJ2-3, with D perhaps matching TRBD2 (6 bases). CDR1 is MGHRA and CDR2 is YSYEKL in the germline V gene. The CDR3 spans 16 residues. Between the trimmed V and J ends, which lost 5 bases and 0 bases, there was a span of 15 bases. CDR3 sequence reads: CASSSRGSGSTDTQYF. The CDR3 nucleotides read TGCGCCAGCAGCTCTCGGGGTAGCGGTAGCACAGATACGCAGTATTTT.

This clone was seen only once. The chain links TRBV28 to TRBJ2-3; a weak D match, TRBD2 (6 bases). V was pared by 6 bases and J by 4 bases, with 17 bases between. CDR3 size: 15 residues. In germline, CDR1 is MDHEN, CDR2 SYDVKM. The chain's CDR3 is CASSSGTRAADTQYF. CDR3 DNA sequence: TGTGCCAGCAGCTCCGGGACTCGAGCAGCAGATACGCAGTATTTT.

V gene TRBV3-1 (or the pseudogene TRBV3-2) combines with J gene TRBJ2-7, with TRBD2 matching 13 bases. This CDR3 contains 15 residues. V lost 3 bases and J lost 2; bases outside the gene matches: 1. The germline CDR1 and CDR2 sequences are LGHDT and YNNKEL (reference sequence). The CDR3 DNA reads TGTGCCAGCAGCCACGGACTAGCGGGAGCCTACGAGCAGTACTTC. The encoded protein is CASSHGLAGAYEQYF.

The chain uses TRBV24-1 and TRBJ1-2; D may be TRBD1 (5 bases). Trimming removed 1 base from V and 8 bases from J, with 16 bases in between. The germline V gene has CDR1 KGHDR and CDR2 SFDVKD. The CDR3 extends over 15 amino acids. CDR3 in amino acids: CATSDFPDPGRGYTF. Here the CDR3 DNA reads TGTGCCACCAGTGATTTTCCCGATCCAGGGCGAGGCTACACCTTC.

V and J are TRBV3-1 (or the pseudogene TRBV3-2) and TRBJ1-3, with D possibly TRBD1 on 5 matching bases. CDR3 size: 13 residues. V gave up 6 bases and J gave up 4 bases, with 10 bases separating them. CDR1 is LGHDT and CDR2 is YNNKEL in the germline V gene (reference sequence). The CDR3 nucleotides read TGTGCCAGCAGGGGGGGGTTGGGAAACACCATATATTTT. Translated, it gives CASRGGLGNTIYF.

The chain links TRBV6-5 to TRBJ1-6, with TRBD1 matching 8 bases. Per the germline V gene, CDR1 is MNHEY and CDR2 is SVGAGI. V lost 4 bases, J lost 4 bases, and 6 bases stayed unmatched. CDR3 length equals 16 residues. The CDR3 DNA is TGTGCCAGCAGTTTGCGGACAGGGCCTTATAATTCACCCCTCCACTTT. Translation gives CASSLRTGPYNSPLHF.

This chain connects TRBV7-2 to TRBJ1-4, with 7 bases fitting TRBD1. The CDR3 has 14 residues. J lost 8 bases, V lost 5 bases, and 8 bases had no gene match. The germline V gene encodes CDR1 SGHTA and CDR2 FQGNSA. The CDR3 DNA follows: TGTGCCAGCAGCCCACGGCAGGGGGGCGAAAAACTGTTTTTT. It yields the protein CASSPRQGGEKLFF.

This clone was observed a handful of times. In nucleotides, the CDR3 is TGTGCCAGCGCCTTGGACAGGGCTAACTATGGCTACACCTTC. Its translation is CASALDRANYGYTF. This rearrangement joins TRBV6-5 to TRBJ1-2; TRBD1 agrees at 8 bases. There are 14 residues in the CDR3. Germline CDR1 and CDR2: MNHEY and SVGAGI. The ends lost 8 bases at V and 0 bases at J; junction bases unmatched: 5.

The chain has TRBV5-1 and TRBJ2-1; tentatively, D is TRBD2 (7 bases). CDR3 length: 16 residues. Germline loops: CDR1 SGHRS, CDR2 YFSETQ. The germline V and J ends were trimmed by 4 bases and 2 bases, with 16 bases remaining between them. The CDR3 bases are TGCGCCAGCAGCCCTGGGGGGGCAGGGGCCTACAATGAGCAGTTCTTC. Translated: CASSPGGAGAYNEQFF. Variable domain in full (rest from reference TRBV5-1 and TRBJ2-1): KAGVTQTPRYLIKTRGQQVTLSCSPISGHRSVSWYQQTPGQGLQFLFEYFSETQRNKGNFPGRFSGRQFSNSRSEMNVSTLELGDSALYLCASSPGGAGAYNEQFFGPGTRLTVL.